Included here is one TCR beta chain sequence, with context. The source of the sample is a study of blood T cell repertoires in COVID-19. About the study: PBMCs, B-cell-depleted T cells, or T cells were the source of the cDNA or gDNA that made up the material.

Authors' data handling: Reference gene primer amplification gave estimated nucleated cell counts. Sequencing used immunoSEQ multiplex PCR; TCRdb keeps in-frame clones, though not all of them. The V and J calls and clone size are taken from that table; D and trimming were inferred from the DNA. The repertoire consists of under 200,000 clones, with 90% occurring once and the leading ten covering approximately 0.48%. Germline CDR1 reads MNHEY; CDR2 reads SMNVEV (reference sequence). The CDR3 extends over 16 amino acids. V dropped 4 bases and J dropped 3 bases, with 13 bases sitting between them. Sample: peripheral blood. The rearrangement joins TRBV27 to TRBJ2-6, with D hard to call. This clonotype originated in a man aged 50 to 60 with acute or convalescent COVID-19. The CDR3, as DNA: TGTGCCAGCAGTTATATCGGTGGTGGTGGGGCCAACGTCCTGACTTTC. Amino acid sequence: CASSYIGGGGANVLTF. The full variable domain, with the rest looked up from reference TRBV27 and TRBJ2-6, is EAQVTQNPRYLITVTGKKLTVTCSQNMNHEYMSWYRQDPGLGLRQIYYSMNVEVTDKGDVPEGYKVSRKEKRNFPLILESPSPNQTSLYFCASSYIGGGGANVLTFGAGSRLTVL.